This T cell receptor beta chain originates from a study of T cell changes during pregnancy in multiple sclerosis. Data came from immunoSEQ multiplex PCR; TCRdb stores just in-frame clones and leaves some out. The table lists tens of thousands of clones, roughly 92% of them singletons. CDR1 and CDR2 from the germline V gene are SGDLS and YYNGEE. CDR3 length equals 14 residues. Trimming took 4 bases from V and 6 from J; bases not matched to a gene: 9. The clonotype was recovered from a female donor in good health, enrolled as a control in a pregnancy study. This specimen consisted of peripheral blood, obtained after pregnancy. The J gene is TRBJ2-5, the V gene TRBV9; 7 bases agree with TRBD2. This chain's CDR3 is CASSPRTSQQTQYF. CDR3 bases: TGTGCCAGCAGCCCCCGGACTAGTCAACAGACCCAGTACTTC.